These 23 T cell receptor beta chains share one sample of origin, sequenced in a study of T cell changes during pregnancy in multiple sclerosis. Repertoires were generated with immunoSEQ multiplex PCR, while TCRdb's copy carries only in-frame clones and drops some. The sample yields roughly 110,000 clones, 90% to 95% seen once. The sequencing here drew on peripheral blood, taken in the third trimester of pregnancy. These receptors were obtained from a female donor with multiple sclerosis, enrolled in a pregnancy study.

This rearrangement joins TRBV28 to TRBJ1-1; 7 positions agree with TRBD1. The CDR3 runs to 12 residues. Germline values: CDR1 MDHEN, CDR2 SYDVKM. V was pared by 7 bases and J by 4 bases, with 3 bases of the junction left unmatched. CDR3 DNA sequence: TGTGCCAGCATACAGGGGAGCACTGAAGCTTTCTTT. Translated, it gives CASIQGSTEAFF.

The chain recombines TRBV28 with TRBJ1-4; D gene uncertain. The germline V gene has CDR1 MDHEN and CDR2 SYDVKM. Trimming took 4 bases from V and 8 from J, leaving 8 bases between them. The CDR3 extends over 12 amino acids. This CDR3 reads CASSSRGEKLFF. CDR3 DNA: TGTGCCAGCAGTTCCAGAGGGGAAAAACTGTTTTTT.

The CDR3 DNA sequence: TGTGCCAGCAGCGCCCCAGACAGGGGTGGCTATGGCTACACCTTC. This translates into CASSAPDRGGYGYTF. The chain employs TRBV7-2 and TRBJ1-2, with 8 bases aligning to TRBD1. The germline CDR1 and CDR2 sequences are SGHTA and FQGNSA. V shed 5 bases and J 4 bases; nucleotides not matched to a gene: 9. The CDR3 covers 15 residues.

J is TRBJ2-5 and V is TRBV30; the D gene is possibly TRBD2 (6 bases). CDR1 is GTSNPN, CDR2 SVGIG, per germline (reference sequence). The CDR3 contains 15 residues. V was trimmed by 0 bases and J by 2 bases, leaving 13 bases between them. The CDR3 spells CAWSVSGRIQETQYF. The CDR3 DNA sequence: TGTGCCTGGAGTGTTAGTGGGAGGATACAAGAGACCCAGTACTTC.

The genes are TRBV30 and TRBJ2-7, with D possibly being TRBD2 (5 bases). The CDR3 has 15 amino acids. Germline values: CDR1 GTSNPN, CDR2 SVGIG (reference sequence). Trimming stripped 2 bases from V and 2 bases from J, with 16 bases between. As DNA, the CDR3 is TGTGCCTGGAGTCTGGACTCCAGGTCAACCTACGAGCAGTACTTC. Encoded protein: CAWSLDSRSTYEQYF.

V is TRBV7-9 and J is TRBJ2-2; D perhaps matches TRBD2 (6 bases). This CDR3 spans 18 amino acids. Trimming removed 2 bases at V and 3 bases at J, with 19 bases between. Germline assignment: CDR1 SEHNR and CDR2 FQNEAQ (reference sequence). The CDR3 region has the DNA TGTGCCAGCAGCTTACCCGGACGGGGGACCAGGGACACCGGGGAGCTGTTTTTT. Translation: CASSLPGRGTRDTGELFF.

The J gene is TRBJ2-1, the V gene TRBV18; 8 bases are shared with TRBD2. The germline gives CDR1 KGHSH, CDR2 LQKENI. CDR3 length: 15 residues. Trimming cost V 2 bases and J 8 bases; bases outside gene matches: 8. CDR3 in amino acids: CASSPDGGGWYEQFF. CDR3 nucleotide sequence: TGTGCCAGCTCACCAGACGGCGGGGGGTGGTATGAGCAGTTCTTC.

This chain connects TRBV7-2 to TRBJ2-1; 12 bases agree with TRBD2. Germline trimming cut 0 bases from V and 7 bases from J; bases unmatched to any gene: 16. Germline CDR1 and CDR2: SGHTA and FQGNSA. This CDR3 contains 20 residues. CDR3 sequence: CASSLAPPPTSGGGGNEQFF. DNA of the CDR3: TGTGCCAGCAGCTTAGCCCCACCACCGACTAGCGGGGGCGGAGGGAATGAGCAGTTCTTC.

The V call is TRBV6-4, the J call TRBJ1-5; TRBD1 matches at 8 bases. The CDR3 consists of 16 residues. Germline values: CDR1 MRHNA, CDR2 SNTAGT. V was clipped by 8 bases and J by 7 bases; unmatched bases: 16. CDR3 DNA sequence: TGTGCCAGCGGACCCGACTGGCAGGGGGCAGGGCAGCCCCAGCATTTT. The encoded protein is CASGPDWQGAGQPQHF.

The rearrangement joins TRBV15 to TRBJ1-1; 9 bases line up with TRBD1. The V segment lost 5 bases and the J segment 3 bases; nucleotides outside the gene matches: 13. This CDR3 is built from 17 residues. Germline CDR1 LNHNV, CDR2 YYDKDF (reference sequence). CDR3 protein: CATSSWAGTGLDTEAFF. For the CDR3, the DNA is TGTGCCACCAGCTCCTGGGCCGGGACAGGGTTAGACACTGAAGCTTTCTTT.

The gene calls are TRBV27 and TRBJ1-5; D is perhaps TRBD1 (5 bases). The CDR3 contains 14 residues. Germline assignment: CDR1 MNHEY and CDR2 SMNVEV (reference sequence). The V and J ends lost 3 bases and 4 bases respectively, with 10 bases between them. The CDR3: CASSLWGDNQPQHF. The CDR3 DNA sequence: TGTGCCAGCAGTTTGTGGGGCGATAATCAGCCCCAGCATTTT.

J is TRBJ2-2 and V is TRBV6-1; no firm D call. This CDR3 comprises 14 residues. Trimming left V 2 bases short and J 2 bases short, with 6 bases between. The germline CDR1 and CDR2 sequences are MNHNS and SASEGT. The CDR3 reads CASSELYNTGELFF. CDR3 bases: TGTGCCAGCAGTGAACTATATAACACCGGGGAGCTGTTTTTT.

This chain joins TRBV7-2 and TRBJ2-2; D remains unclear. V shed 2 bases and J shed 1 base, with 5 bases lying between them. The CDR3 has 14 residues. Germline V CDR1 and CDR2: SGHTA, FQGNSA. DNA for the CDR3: TGTGCCAGCAGCTTACCCCAGAACACCGGGGAGCTGTTTTTT. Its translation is CASSLPQNTGELFF.

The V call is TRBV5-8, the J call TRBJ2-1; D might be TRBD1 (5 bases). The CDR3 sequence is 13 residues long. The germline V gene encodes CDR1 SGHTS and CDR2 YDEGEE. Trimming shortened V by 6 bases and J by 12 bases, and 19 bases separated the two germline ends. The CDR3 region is CASTLTLGAVQFF. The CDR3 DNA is TGTGCCAGCACCCTAACCCTTGGGGCAGTGCAGTTCTTC.

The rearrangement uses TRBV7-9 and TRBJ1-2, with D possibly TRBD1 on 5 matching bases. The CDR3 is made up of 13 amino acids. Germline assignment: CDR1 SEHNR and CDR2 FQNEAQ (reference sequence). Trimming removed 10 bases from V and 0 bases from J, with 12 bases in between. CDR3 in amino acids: CATSQGPNYGYTF. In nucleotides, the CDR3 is TGTGCCACCTCCCAGGGCCCTAACTATGGCTACACCTTC.

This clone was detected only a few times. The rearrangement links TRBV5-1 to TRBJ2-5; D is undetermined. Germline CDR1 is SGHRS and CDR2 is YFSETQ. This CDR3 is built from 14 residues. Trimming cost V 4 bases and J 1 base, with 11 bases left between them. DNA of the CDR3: TGCGCCAGCAGCGAGCAGGCTTCCCAAGAGACCCAGTACTTC. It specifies CASSEQASQETQYF.

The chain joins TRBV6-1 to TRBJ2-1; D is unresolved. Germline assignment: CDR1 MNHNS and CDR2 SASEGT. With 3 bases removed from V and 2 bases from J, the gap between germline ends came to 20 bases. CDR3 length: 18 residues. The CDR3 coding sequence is TGTGCCAGCAGTGACCGATCGTCTCTCCGGTCCCCCTACAATGAGCAGTTCTTC. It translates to CASSDRSSLRSPYNEQFF.

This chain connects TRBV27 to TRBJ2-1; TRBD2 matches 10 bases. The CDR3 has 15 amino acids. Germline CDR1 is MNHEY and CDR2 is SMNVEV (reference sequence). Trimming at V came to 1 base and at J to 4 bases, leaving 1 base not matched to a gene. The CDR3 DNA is TGTGCCAGCAGTTTATTAGCGGGAGGATACAATGAGCAGTTCTTC. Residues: CASSLLAGGYNEQFF.

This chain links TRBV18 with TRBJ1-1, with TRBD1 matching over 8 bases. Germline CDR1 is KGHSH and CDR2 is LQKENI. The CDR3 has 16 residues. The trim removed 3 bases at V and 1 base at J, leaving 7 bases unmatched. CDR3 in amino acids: CASSPKSGGTNTEAFF. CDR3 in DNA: TGTGCCAGCTCACCTAAATCAGGGGGCACGAACACTGAAGCTTTCTTT.

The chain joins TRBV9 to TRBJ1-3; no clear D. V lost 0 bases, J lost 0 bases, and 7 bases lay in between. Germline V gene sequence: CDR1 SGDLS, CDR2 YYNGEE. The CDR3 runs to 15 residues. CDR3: CASSVDPVSGNTIYF. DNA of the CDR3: TGTGCCAGCAGCGTAGATCCAGTCTCTGGAAACACCATATATTTT.

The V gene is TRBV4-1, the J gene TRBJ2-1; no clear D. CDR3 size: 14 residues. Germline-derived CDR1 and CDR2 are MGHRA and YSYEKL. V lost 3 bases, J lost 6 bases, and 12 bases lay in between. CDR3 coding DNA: TGCGCCAGCAGCCAGACTTCCATTGGCAATGAGCAGTTCTTC. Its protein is CASSQTSIGNEQFF.

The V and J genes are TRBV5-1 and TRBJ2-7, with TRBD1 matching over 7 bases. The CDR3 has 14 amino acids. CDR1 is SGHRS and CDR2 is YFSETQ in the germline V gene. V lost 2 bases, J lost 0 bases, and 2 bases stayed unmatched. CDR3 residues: CASSFTGDSYEQYF. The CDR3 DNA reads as TGCGCCAGCAGCTTCACAGGGGACTCCTACGAGCAGTACTTC.

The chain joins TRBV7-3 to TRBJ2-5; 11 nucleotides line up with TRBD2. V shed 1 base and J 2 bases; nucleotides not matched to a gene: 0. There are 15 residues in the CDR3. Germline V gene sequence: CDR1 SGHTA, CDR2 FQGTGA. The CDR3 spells CASSLIAGGQETQYF. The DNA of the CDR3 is TGTGCCAGCAGCTTAATAGCGGGAGGGCAAGAGACCCAGTACTTC.